The 9 T cell receptor beta chains in this list originate from one sample, sequenced in a study of early T cells in non-severe SARS-CoV-2 infection (dated by TCRdb to about 2021). The library was prepared using 5' RACE. Sequencer: NextSeq 500. The public reads were reprocessed in TCRdb via fastp at Q25 and MiXCR, keeping in-frame beta chains. Each entry merges the rows of one CDR3 protein and shows their most common DNA and genes. In this sample the table shows some 40,000 distinct CDR3 sequences, roughly 5% of which occur a single time. In total, the top ten clones hold roughly 6.3% of the sample. Sequencing was performed on whole blood, taken at baseline. The receptors were gathered from an adult who was a healthcare worker with PCR-confirmed SARS-CoV-2 infection or an uninfected control (not recorded which).

This clonotype was detected many times. The chain couples TRBV7-9 to TRBJ1-1; tentative D call: TRBD1 (6 bases). The CDR3 is 14 amino acids. V was cut by 2 bases and J by 7 bases, with 14 bases left in between. Germline V gene data show CDR1 as SEHNR and CDR2 as FQNEAQ (reference sequence). CDR3 in amino acids: CASSLPQGFSEAFF. Here the CDR3 DNA reads TGTGCCAGCAGCTTACCACAGGGTTTTAGTGAAGCTTTCTTT.

This clonotype was found many times. The V call is TRBV20-1, the J call TRBJ1-5, with D possibly TRBD1 on 6 matching bases. The V gene's germline CDR1 is DFQATT and CDR2 SNEGSKA (reference sequence). Trimming removed 3 bases at V and 4 bases at J, with 10 bases between. The CDR3 length is 13 residues. CDR3 sequence reads: CSARGGRNQPQHF. The CDR3 DNA reads as TGCAGTGCTAGGGGGGGGCGGAATCAGCCCCAGCATTTT.

This clonotype was counted ten times or more. The chain uses TRBV5-3 and TRBJ2-1; TRBD1 matches 11 bases. TRBV5-3 is an ORF; its function is uncertain. The V segment lost 0 bases and the J segment 4 bases; nucleotides outside the gene matches: 3. The length of the CDR3 is 16 residues. CDR3 nucleotides: TGTGCCAGAAGCTTGGCCCGGGACAGGGGGTACAATGAGCAGTTCTTC. As protein: CARSLARDRGYNEQFF.

This chain connects TRBV20-1 to TRBJ2-7, with a weak D call TRBD2 (6 bases). The CDR3 has 15 residues. V was trimmed by 5 bases and J by 5 bases, leaving 22 bases between them. The germline gives CDR1 DFQATT, CDR2 SNEGSKA (reference sequence). As DNA, the CDR3 is TGCAGTGCTCTACGATCGGGAGAAATAGGCCACGAGCAGTACGTC. Translation: CSALRSGEIGHEQYV.

This clonotype came up many times. V usage is TRBV3-1 and J usage is TRBJ1-1; no clear D gene. V was cut by 3 bases and J by 1 base, with 9 bases left in between. Germline V gives CDR1 LGHDT, CDR2 YNNKEL (reference sequence). The CDR3 spans 14 residues. CDR3 sequence (DNA): TGTGCCAGCAGCCACGGACGTAGGAACACTGAAGCTTTCTTT. Protein: CASSHGRRNTEAFF.

This clonotype was detected many times. The V gene is TRBV20-1, the J gene TRBJ2-1; either TRBD1 or TRBD2 may fit D (6 bases each). The CDR3 sequence is 15 residues long. The V gene lost 7 bases and the J gene lost 8 bases, with 24 bases spanning the gap. Germline V CDR1 and CDR2: DFQATT, SNEGSKA (reference sequence). CDR3 DNA: TGCAGTGTACCGAGGGGGGAACTTAGATTCGATGAGCAGTTCTTC. This codes for CSVPRGELRFDEQFF.

This clonotype occurred many times. The chain combines TRBV10-3 with TRBJ1-5; TRBD1 agrees at 10 bases. The germline gives CDR1 ENHRY, CDR2 SYGVKD. V lost 4 bases to trimming and J lost 6 bases; unmatched junction nucleotides: 3. This CDR3 contains 14 residues. For the CDR3, the DNA is TGTGCCATCAGTGGACAGGGGGCAGGTCAGCCCCAGCATTTT. As protein: CAISGQGAGQPQHF.

To note about this clonotype: One end of the junction does not line up with germline, which may come from a read error. This chain links TRBV29-1 with TRBJ2-3; D gene unclear. The CDR3 is made up of 13 amino acids. Germline CDR1 reads SQVTM; CDR2 reads ANQGSEA. This CDR3 is CSVAPEYTDAQYF. The CDR3, as DNA: TGCAGCGTTGCCCCGGAATACACAGATGCGCAGTATTTT.

Ten or more counts support this clonotype. This chain links TRBV30 with TRBJ2-1; D not certain. This CDR3 has 11 amino acids. Trimming took off 1 base at V and 11 bases at J, with 9 bases between the two ends. Per the germline V gene, CDR1 is GTSNPN and CDR2 is SVGIG (reference sequence). The CDR3 region has the DNA TGTGCCTGGAGTGCCGGGCCTCAGCAGTTCTTC. It specifies CAWSAGPQQFF.